This T cell receptor (beta chain) was documented in a study of blood T cells in healthy people across ages. Study-level results: Naive CD4+ cell counts and diversity both ran higher in long-lived than in aged donors.

Per germline, CDR1 ENHRY and CDR2 SYGVKD. The CDR3 is made up of 15 amino acids. V lost 6 bases, J lost 2 bases, and 13 bases lay in between. Through a sample-barcoded 5' primer and a J-beta primer mix, a second PCR was run for roughly 7 to 11 cycles. TCRdb reanalysed the 5' RACE reads using MiXCR and keeps one entry per CDR3 protein. The sample includes about 1,400,000 distinct CDR3 sequences, approximately 40% of them seen just once. The donors, aged about 6 to 90, were healthy Caucasians from Russia. Each individual donor underwent a draw of around 9.8 milliliters of peripheral blood. This clonotype was seen more than once but under ten times. The antigen remains unidentified.

V and J are TRBV10-3 and TRBJ2-2, with unresolved D. The TCR sequence derives from a woman aged 18-35 years in good health. The specimen sequenced was blood. CDR3 nucleotide sequence: TGTGCCATCAGCGCCGCCGACGGAAACACCGGGGAGCTGTTTTTT. Residues: CAISAADGNTGELFF.